The 20 T cell receptor beta chains given below trace back to one sample, sequenced in a study of T cell repertoires in cytomegalovirus infection. One entry per CDR3 protein results from TCRdb running MiXCR on the reads. In the table there are more than 400,000 distinct CDR3 sequences, around 27% of which are singletons. Material: PBMCs. These TCRs come from a human donor in good health (CMV status not recorded). Some clones in this sample may be carry-over from other donors' samples.

There are many counts of this clonotype. V is TRBV7-2 and J is TRBJ1-2; 8 bases fit TRBD1. The J segment lost 2 bases and the V segment lost 7 bases, leaving 6 bases of the junction unmatched. The CDR3 has 14 amino acids. Germline assignment: CDR1 SGHTA and CDR2 FQGNSA. CDR3 region: CASTGQGGNYGYTF. CDR3 DNA: TGTGCCAGCACCGGACAGGGAGGGAACTATGGCTACACCTTC.

The chain is built from TRBV4-2 and TRBJ1-1; 9 bases fit TRBD1. Germline V CDR1 and CDR2: LGHNA, YNFKEQ. This CDR3 is 18 amino acids long. V was clipped by 2 bases and J by 1 base; unmatched bases: 11. CDR3: CASSQTTGTGFTNTEAFF. CDR3 nucleotide sequence: TGTGCCAGCAGCCAAACAACCGGGACAGGGTTCACGAACACTGAAGCTTTCTTT.

This clonotype was observed at least ten times. V and J are TRBV7-2 and TRBJ1-6; the D is unclear. Trimming stripped 5 bases from V and 4 bases from J, with 12 bases between. The CDR3 is 15 residues long. In germline, CDR1 is SGHTA, CDR2 FQGNSA. The CDR3 region is CASSPRWGYNSPLHF. The CDR3 bases are TGTGCCAGCAGCCCTCGCTGGGGATATAATTCACCCCTCCACTTT.

The chain carries TRBV6-2 or TRBV6-3 and TRBJ2-1; 7 bases align to TRBD2. The germline V gene has CDR1 MNHEY and CDR2 SVGEGT. CDR3 length: 14 amino acids. V was pared by 2 bases and J by 2 bases, with 0 bases of the junction left unmatched. The CDR3 region is CASSYGRAYNEQFF. Here the CDR3 DNA reads TGTGCCAGCAGTTACGGGAGGGCCTACAATGAGCAGTTCTTC.

The chain joins TRBV19 to TRBJ1-3; D call uncertain. The germline V gene has CDR1 LNHDA and CDR2 SQIVND (reference sequence). V was shortened by 3 bases and J by 0 bases, with 12 bases between the two germline ends. This CDR3 region has 16 residues. DNA of the CDR3: TGTGCCAGTAGTATCGAACATCTCAGCTCTGGAAACACCATATATTTT. This translates into CASSIEHLSSGNTIYF.

The gene calls are TRBV5-1 and TRBJ2-1, with 7 bases that match TRBD1. Trimming removed 1 base from V and 6 bases from J; junction bases left unmatched: 7. The V gene's germline CDR1 is SGHRS and CDR2 YFSETQ. This CDR3 has 15 amino acids. CDR3 in DNA: TGCGCCAGCAGCTTGTTCTCAGGGGACAGCAATGAGCAGTTCTTC. Translation: CASSLFSGDSNEQFF.

This clonotype appeared a few times. The J gene is TRBJ1-2, the V gene TRBV7-9, with D hard to call. This CDR3 region has 11 residues. Trimming left V 4 bases short and J 6 bases short, with 6 bases between. Germline V gene data show CDR1 as SEHNR and CDR2 as FQNEAQ (reference sequence). CDR3 in amino acids: CASSYSHGYTF. CDR3 nucleotides: TGTGCCAGCAGCTATTCGCATGGCTACACCTTC.

The chain joins TRBV7-9 to TRBJ1-3, with D perhaps matching TRBD1 (6 bases). The germline V gene has CDR1 SEHNR and CDR2 FQNEAQ (reference sequence). The V and J ends lost 4 bases and 0 bases respectively, with 16 bases between them. The CDR3 extends over 17 amino acids. The CDR3 coding sequence is TGTGCCAGCAGCTGGACGACAGGCGATTCCTCTGGAAACACCATATATTTT. It encodes CASSWTTGDSSGNTIYF.

J is TRBJ2-5 and V is TRBV29-1; D call uncertain. In germline, CDR1 is SQVTM, CDR2 ANQGSEA. The CDR3 loop spans 11 amino acids. V was shortened by 5 bases and J by 2 bases, with 6 bases between the two germline ends. CDR3 bases: TGCAGCGTTAGGCAACAAGAGACCCAGTACTTC. It is translated as CSVRQQETQYF.

This sequence joins TRBV24-1 and TRBJ2-2; D tentatively fits TRBD1 or TRBD2 (5 bases each). V lost 1 base, J lost 5 bases, and 10 bases lay in between. The CDR3 consists of 15 residues. CDR1 and CDR2 from the germline V gene are KGHDR and SFDVKD. CDR3 nucleotides: TGTGCCACCAGTGATTTTGTGGGACGGACCGGGGAGCTGTTTTTT. Protein: CATSDFVGRTGELFF.

There are many counts of this clonotype. The rearrangement links TRBV7-2 to TRBJ1-1; no clear D gene. This CDR3 comprises 14 residues. V was trimmed by 5 bases and J by 5 bases, leaving 15 bases between them. Germline loops: CDR1 SGHTA, CDR2 FQGNSA. The CDR3 nucleotides are TGTGCCAGCAGCCCATGGTGGGTCGGTACTGAAGCTTTCTTT. This encodes CASSPWWVGTEAFF.

This clonotype has ten or more counts. This sequence joins TRBV7-9 and TRBJ1-1, with unresolved D. The CDR3 has 15 amino acids. Trimming stripped 5 bases from V and 1 base from J, with 14 bases between. Germline loops: CDR1 SEHNR, CDR2 FQNEAQ (reference sequence). The CDR3, as DNA: TGTGCCAGCAGCCTAGGCGCTGGGCCGAACACTGAAGCTTTCTTT. Translation: CASSLGAGPNTEAFF.

At least ten counts were recorded for this clonotype. V gene TRBV7-8 combines with J gene TRBJ1-6; D gene unclear. The V end was cut by 1 base, the J end by 9 bases, with 13 bases between. The CDR3 spans 15 residues. The germline V gene encodes CDR1 SGHVS and CDR2 FQNEAQ. The CDR3 nucleotides are TGTGCCAGCAGCTTAGAAGCAGGCTTAGTTTCACCCCTCCACTTT. Protein product: CASSLEAGLVSPLHF.

For the CDR3, the DNA is TGTGCCAGCGGAACAAGAAATTACGGGTTTAGGCCGTCTGAGAACACCGGGGAGCTGTTTTTT. Protein product: CASGTRNYGFRPSENTGELFF. The gene calls are TRBV6-5 and TRBJ2-2; D unclear. Germline-derived CDR1 and CDR2 are MNHEY and SVGAGI. The CDR3 has 21 residues. The V end lost 8 bases, the J end lost 1 base, and 32 bases lay between the germline ends.

This clonotype was counted only a few times. The chain's CDR3 is CASSRTGERSRAFF. The CDR3 DNA is TGTGCCAGCAGCCGGACAGGGGAGAGGTCCCGAGCTTTCTTT. The chain recombines TRBV6-1 with TRBJ1-1, with 9 bases that match TRBD1. Germline CDR1 MNHNS, CDR2 SASEGT. This CDR3 comprises 14 residues. J gave up 10 bases and V 6 bases, and 12 bases lay outside the gene matches.

The chain has TRBV11-3 and TRBJ1-2, with D unclear. Deletions cut 5 bases from V and 7 bases from J, with 14 bases between. This CDR3 comprises 13 residues. Germline V CDR1 and CDR2: SGHNT, YENEEA. CDR3 coding DNA: TGTGCCAGCAGCGTGACTCCGGGTGGTGGCTACACCTTC. Amino acid sequence: CASSVTPGGGYTF.

This clonotype was found a few times. Here the CDR3 DNA reads TGTGCCAGCAGTCCCACAGTTCTGGGCGACAATGAGCAGTTCTTC. It yields the protein CASSPTVLGDNEQFF. The V and J genes are TRBV28 and TRBJ2-1; D gene uncertain. The germline V and J ends were trimmed by 5 bases and 5 bases, with 16 bases remaining between them. Germline V gene data show CDR1 as MDHEN and CDR2 as SYDVKM. The CDR3 spans 15 residues.

This clonotype has a handful of counts. The chain uses TRBV7-6 and TRBJ1-1; D is possibly TRBD1 (6 bases). The CDR3 has 16 residues. Trimming cost V 4 bases and J 5 bases, with 20 bases left between them. Germline lookup yields CDR1 SGHVS and CDR2 FNYEAQ. The CDR3 region has the DNA TGTGCCAGCAGCTCTTTGACAGGAACCAGGGGTACTGAAGCTTTCTTT. Translated, it gives CASSSLTGTRGTEAFF.

This clonotype was picked up one time. V usage is TRBV28 and J usage is TRBJ2-1; TRBD2 aligns across 8 bases. V shed 5 bases and J 0 bases; nucleotides not matched to a gene: 6. Germline V gives CDR1 MDHEN, CDR2 SYDVKM. The CDR3 contains 16 residues. The CDR3 coding sequence is TGTGCCAGCAGTAAATATAGCGGGGCCTCCTACAATGAGCAGTTCTTC. It yields the protein CASSKYSGASYNEQFF.

The J gene is TRBJ2-1, the V gene TRBV28, with D maybe TRBD2 (6 bases). Germline V lookup: CDR1 MDHEN, CDR2 SYDVKM. V was clipped by 4 bases and J by 0 bases, with 13 bases between them. The length of the CDR3 is 16 residues. For the CDR3, the DNA is TGTGCCAGCAGTTCCACCTGGCGGGACTCCTACAATGAGCAGTTCTTC. Translating it yields CASSSTWRDSYNEQFF.